The sequence of this T cell receptor (beta chain) was determined in a study of early T cells in non-severe SARS-CoV-2 infection (dated by TCRdb to the early 2020s). A note on the overall study: Bulk RNA from unsorted whole blood was used for TCR sequencing, so alpha and beta chains could not be paired. Broad study findings and their caveats: VDJdb matching was skewed toward anti-spike CD8 responses and likely underestimated virus-specific expansions, missing private and CD4 specificities.

The CDR3 spans 15 residues, from the cysteine through the phenylalanine. Only CDR3 DNA remains: 45 bases, in frame from the first base. Trimming takes 4 bases off V and 0 bases off J; junction bases not matched to a gene: 2. Taken from the germline V gene, the CDR1 and CDR2 loops are MGHRA and YSYEKL. The library was built by means of 5' RACE. Instrument on record: NextSeq 500. To correct for sequencing error and PCR bias, the TCR library protocol tagged individual cDNA molecules with unique molecular identifiers. Both TCR alpha and beta chains were sequenced, and tight co-correlation was observed between alpha and beta sequence abundances in each sample. In the source study's methods: V gene, J gene and CDR3 annotation of TCR sequences was performed with Decombinator V4. Expanded TCRs were defined as changing significantly between any two time points under a Poisson model with p below 0.0001. TCR abundances were normalised to the total number of TCRs sequenced per sample and were expressed as counts per million. MAIT TCRs were defined by TRAV1-2 paired with TRAJ12, TRAJ20 or TRAJ33, and iNKT TCRs by TRAV10 paired with TRAJ18. A search of VDJdb, accessed on 1 November 2021, was run for TCRs annotated to CMV, EBV and SARS-CoV-2, with TCRs annotated for multiple antigens excluded. In TCRdb, the public reads were trimmed at Q25 with fastp and aligned with MiXCR, with productive beta chains retained. CDR3 protein duplicates are merged, each entry listing the most common genes and DNA. It is TCRdb's table, rather than the study itself, that gives the V and J calls and clone size. Recorded for this sample are fewer than 65,000 distinct CDR3 sequences; roughly 8% of them occurred a single time. The ten top clones hold roughly a tenth of the sample.

This clonotype was observed many times. The specificity of this receptor is unknown. Base qualities are missing; no much larger clone stands one base away. Set within a cohort of healthcare workers in London, UK, this nested case-control study involved weekly PCR testing of nasopharyngeal swabs along with blood sampling. Healthcare workers were enrolled in the week of the UK lockdown, from 23 to 31 March 2020, and were followed every week for up to about 16 weeks. This clonotype was sampled from an adult who was a healthcare worker with PCR-confirmed SARS-CoV-2 infection or an uninfected control (not recorded which). Here the sequenced sample was whole blood, taken at baseline. The V gene is TRBV4-1 and the J gene is TRBJ2-1; TRBD2 fits 8 bases in the junction. CDR3 protein: CASSRGLGSYNEQFF. The nucleotide sequence reads TGCGCCAGCAGCCGGGGACTAGGCTCCTACAATGAGCAGTTCTTC.